Listed here are 24 T cell receptor beta chains from one sample, sequenced in a study of spatial heterogeneity in lung cancer. Study results and caveats: The number of expanded tumor alpha and beta chains correlated with mutation number.

From the 5' RACE reads, TCRdb called clonotypes with MiXCR, one entry per CDR3 protein. The profile shows 15,000 to 20,000 distinct CDR3 sequences, 9.5% to 10% of them singletons. Stated time point: sample taken at primary tumor resection. The antigens these receptors bind are not known. Specimen: lung tumor tissue, collected at surgery. Every receptor here comes from a female donor with early-stage non-small cell lung cancer.

The sample holds many counts of this clonotype. Being off target in a library aimed at alpha chains, this beta chain has a size of little meaning. The chain recombines TRBV28 with TRBJ2-3, with D perhaps matching TRBD1 (5 bases). The CDR3 totals 16 residues. Germline V gives CDR1 MDHEN, CDR2 SYDVKM. V dropped 3 bases and J dropped 2 bases, with 15 bases sitting between them. The CDR3 here is CASSLGMLDNTDTQYF. The CDR3 DNA reads as TGTGCCAGCAGTTTGGGGATGTTGGACAACACAGATACGCAGTATTTT.

In its sample, this clonotype is medium-sized (0.01 to 0.1%). Because the library targeted alpha chains, this beta chain is an off-target read whose size means little. The rearrangement links TRBV20-1 to TRBJ1-5; TRBD1 aligns across 10 bases. Germline-derived CDR1 and CDR2 are DFQATT and SNEGSKA (reference sequence). This CDR3 comprises 16 residues. J was trimmed by 2 bases and V by 0 bases; bases with no gene match: 4. The CDR3 DNA sequence: TGCAGTGCTAGAGACTCCGGGACAGGGGGCAATCAGCCCCAGCATTTT. Residues: CSARDSGTGGNQPQHF.

This clonotype showed up just a few times. As an off-target read in a library built for alpha chains, this beta chain has a frequency of little significance. V usage is TRBV7-2 and J usage is TRBJ2-3; D not resolved. The CDR3 totals 15 residues. The germline V gene encodes CDR1 SGHTA and CDR2 FQGNSA. With 1 base removed from V and 0 bases from J, the gap between germline ends came to 8 bases. Here the CDR3 DNA reads TGTGCCAGCAGCTTAGGTCAGGCTAGCACAGATACGCAGTATTTT. Translation gives CASSLGQASTDTQYF. Combining the CDR3 with reference TRBV7-2 and TRBJ2-3 gives the whole variable domain GAGVSQSPSNKVTEKGKDVELRCDPISGHTALYWYRQSLGQGLEFLIYFQGNSAPDKSGLPSDRFSAERTGGSVSTLTIQRTQQEDSAVYLCASSLGQASTDTQYFGPGTRLTVL.

This clonotype was recorded many times. One end of the junction fails to match germline, which may point to a read error. The library was prepared for alpha chains; this beta chain is a stray read, so its frequency means little. The rearrangement uses TRBV7-7 and TRBJ2-5; 11 nucleotides agree with TRBD2. CDR3 length: 15 residues. CDR1 SSHAT and CDR2 FNYEAQ come from the germline V gene (reference sequence). CDR3 nucleotide sequence: TGTGCTAGCAGCTTAGGGACTAGCGGACAAGAGACCCAGTACTTC. Protein product: CASSLGTSGQETQYF.

This clonotype has a count of ten or more. A library made for alpha chains picked up this beta chain off target, so its size means little. The chain joins TRBV2 to TRBJ2-3, with 11 nucleotides matching TRBD2. Losses at the gene ends were 8 bases for V and 0 bases for J; bases not matched to a gene: 10. The CDR3 totals 17 residues. Germline lookup yields CDR1 SNHLY and CDR2 FYNNEI. CDR3 region: CASAMASGGLSTDTQYF. CDR3 coding DNA: TGTGCCAGCGCGATGGCTAGCGGGGGGCTAAGCACAGATACGCAGTATTTT.

This clonotype was recorded many times. This beta chain was picked up by a library intended for alpha chains and is off target, so its count carries little meaning. This chain links TRBV7-6 with TRBJ1-2, with 7 bases that match TRBD1. Germline lookup yields CDR1 SGHVS and CDR2 FNYEAQ. The length of the CDR3 is 15 residues. Trimming removed 1 base from V and 4 bases from J; junction bases left unmatched: 6. The chain's CDR3 is CASSLGDRTAYGYTF. For the CDR3, the DNA is TGTGCCAGCAGCTTAGGGGACAGAACCGCCTATGGCTACACCTTC.

This clonotype was counted at least ten times. This beta chain is off target for a library built for alpha chains, so its abundance means little. The chain couples TRBV20-1 to TRBJ1-4; no reliable D call. Germline V gene sequence: CDR1 DFQATT, CDR2 SNEGSKA (reference sequence). CDR3 length: 14 residues. Trimming removed 6 bases at V and 4 bases at J, with 15 bases between. CDR3 protein: CSAPPPLFNEKLFF. The CDR3 DNA reads TGCAGTGCCCCCCCGCCCCTCTTTAATGAAAAACTGTTTTTT.

The sample holds a few counts of this clonotype. This beta chain is a stray sequence in a library constructed for alpha chains; its clone size is not meaningful. This chain joins TRBV28 and TRBJ2-3; 7 bases fit TRBD1. V lost 8 bases to trimming and J lost 5 bases; unmatched junction nucleotides: 13. The germline CDR1 and CDR2 sequences are MDHEN and SYDVKM. The CDR3 has 15 residues. The CDR3 reads CASDGQDSIVDTQYF. In nucleotides, the CDR3 is TGTGCCAGCGACGGACAGGACTCTATAGTAGATACGCAGTATTTT.

This clonotype was detected ten times or more. Germline and junction disagree at one end, which may indicate a read error. For a library built for alpha chains, this beta chain is a stray read; little rests on its size. The V call is TRBV20-1, the J call TRBJ2-5; no definite D call. Germline lookup yields CDR1 DFQATT and CDR2 SNEGSKA (reference sequence). The CDR3 runs 9 residues. CDR3 coding DNA: TGCAGTGCTGGAGAGACCCAGTACTTC. Translating gives CSAGETQYF.

This clonotype appeared a few times. This beta chain is a stray sequence in a library constructed for alpha chains; its clone size is not meaningful. Here the CDR3 DNA reads TGTGCCAGCAGCCTGGGGGCAGGTACTGAAGCTTTCTTT. It encodes CASSLGAGTEAFF. The chain recombines TRBV3-1 with TRBJ1-1; perhaps TRBD1 as D (6 bases). The V end was cut by 4 bases, the J end by 5 bases, with 11 bases between. Germline V gives CDR1 LGHDT, CDR2 YNNKEL (reference sequence). The CDR3 is made up of 13 amino acids.

The table lists this clonotype with many counts. As an off-target read in a library built for alpha chains, this beta chain has a frequency of little significance. V and J are TRBV5-1 and TRBJ1-4; D is uncertain. The V gene's germline CDR1 is SGHRS and CDR2 YFSETQ. This CDR3 contains 13 residues. V was cut by 4 bases and J by 8 bases, with 12 bases left in between. CDR3 DNA sequence: TGCGCCAGCAGCACCTTTCCGGGGGAAAAACTGTTTTTT. The encoded protein is CASSTFPGEKLFF. Supplemented by reference TRBV5-1 and TRBJ1-4, the full variable domain reads KAGVTQTPRYLIKTRGQQVTLSCSPISGHRSVSWYQQTPGQGLQFLFEYFSETQRNKGNFPGRFSGRQFSNSRSEMNVSTLELGDSALYLCASSTFPGEKLFFGSGTQLSVL.

This clonotype has a handful of counts. A library prepared for alpha chains yielded this beta chain as an off-target read; its size is of little meaning. The chain couples TRBV4-3 to TRBJ2-3; 13 bases agree with TRBD2. V was pared by 4 bases and J by 0 bases, with 7 bases of the junction left unmatched. The CDR3 has 18 amino acids. Germline CDR1 is LGHNA and CDR2 is YSLEER. The CDR3 sequence: CASSRGTSGVLSTDTQYF. The CDR3 DNA is TGCGCCAGCAGCCGTGGGACTAGCGGGGTTCTAAGCACAGATACGCAGTATTTT.

This clonotype was seen many times. As an off-target read in a library built for alpha chains, this beta chain has a frequency of little significance. The chain is built from TRBV7-8 and TRBJ2-5; 11 bases match TRBD1. CDR1 SGHVS and CDR2 FQNEAQ come from the germline V gene. V lost 5 bases to trimming and J lost 2 bases; unmatched junction nucleotides: 4. There are 15 residues in the CDR3. In DNA form, the CDR3 reads TGTGCCAGCAGCCGGACAGGGGGCCCTCAAGAGACCCAGTACTTC. It specifies CASSRTGGPQETQYF. Looking up the rest from reference TRBV7-8 and TRBJ2-5 gives the full variable domain: GAGVSQSPRYKVAKRGQDVALRCDPISGHVSLFWYQQALGQGPEFLTYFQNEAQLDKSGLPSDRFFAERPEGSVSTLKIQRTQQEDSAVYLCASSRTGGPQETQYFGPGTRLLVL.

This clonotype is labeled as medium-sized. This beta chain is off target for a library built for alpha chains, so its abundance means little. The chain has TRBV4-1 and TRBJ2-3, with D maybe TRBD2 (6 bases). Trimming shortened V by 4 bases and J by 4 bases, and 12 bases separated the two germline ends. The germline gives CDR1 MGHRA, CDR2 YSYEKL. This CDR3 has 14 residues. CDR3 DNA sequence: TGCGCCAGCAGCCTTCCGACTAGTCCAGATACGCAGTATTTT. It yields the protein CASSLPTSPDTQYF.

At least ten counts were recorded for this clonotype. Because this beta chain is a stray read in a library intended to capture alpha chains, its abundance should not be given much weight. This chain joins TRBV29-1 and TRBJ2-7; possibly TRBD2 for D (6 bases). V was pared by 5 bases and J by 2 bases, with 13 bases between. The CDR3 has 13 amino acids. Looked up from germline, CDR1 is SQVTM and CDR2 is ANQGSEA. CDR3 DNA sequence: TGCAGCGTTTCCAGCGGGCGTGCCTACGAGCAGTACTTC. It translates to CSVSSGRAYEQYF.

Judged by abundance, this clonotype is medium-sized (0.01 to 0.1%). The library was designed around alpha chains, so this beta chain is a stray read whose abundance carries little weight. This chain links TRBV20-1 with TRBJ2-3, with TRBD2 identical over 9 bases. The V gene's germline CDR1 is DFQATT and CDR2 SNEGSKA (reference sequence). This CDR3 has 15 residues. After removal of 1 base from V and 3 bases from J, the junction contained 5 bases not matched to a gene. The DNA of the CDR3 is TGCAGTGCTAGAGTCCCGCTAGCGGGGACAGATACGCAGTATTTT. Translating it yields CSARVPLAGTDTQYF.

This clonotype came up many times. Since it is a stray read in a library aimed at alpha chains, this beta chain has a size that is not meaningful. This chain connects TRBV6-5 to TRBJ2-3; 7 bases map to TRBD1. Trimming took 0 bases from V and 5 from J; bases not matched to a gene: 11. This CDR3 is built from 17 residues. Germline loops: CDR1 MNHEY, CDR2 SVGAGI. The CDR3 reads CASSYSITDRVKDTQYF. In DNA, the CDR3 is TGTGCCAGCAGTTACTCGATAACAGACAGGGTCAAAGATACGCAGTATTTT.

Comments on this clonotype: Since the library was made to target alpha chains, this beta chain is a stray read and its abundance is not meaningful. The rearrangement uses TRBV5-1 and TRBJ2-7; a weak D match, TRBD2 (5 bases). Germline CDR1 SGHRS, CDR2 YFSETQ. This CDR3 contains 13 residues. Trimming pared 4 bases from V and 4 bases from J, leaving 12 bases between. The CDR3 sequence: CASSPFSVYEQYF. The CDR3 DNA sequence: TGCGCCAGCAGCCCGTTTAGCGTTTACGAGCAGTACTTC.

This clonotype appeared many times. In a library made to pick up alpha chains, this beta chain is a stray read with a size that means little. The genes are TRBV4-1 and TRBJ2-1; the match to TRBD2 covers 10 bases. The CDR3 consists of 18 residues. Trimming at V came to 0 bases and at J to 4 bases, leaving 9 bases not matched to a gene. CDR1 is MGHRA, CDR2 YSYEKL, per germline. The CDR3 sequence: CASSQEGELAGIYNEQFF. The CDR3 bases are TGCGCCAGCAGCCAAGAGGGAGAACTAGCGGGGATATACAATGAGCAGTTCTTC.

As regards this clonotype: For a library built for alpha chains, this beta chain is a stray read; little rests on its size. The chain combines TRBV15 with TRBJ2-1, with a tentative D call TRBD1 (6 bases). Germline V gives CDR1 LNHNV, CDR2 YYDKDF (reference sequence). Trimming shortened V by 8 bases and J by 0 bases, and 14 bases separated the two germline ends. CDR3 length equals 15 residues. Here the CDR3 reads CATRKTGISYNEQFF. Here the CDR3 DNA reads TGTGCCACCCGGAAAACAGGGATCTCCTACAATGAGCAGTTCTTC.

This clonotype was counted ten times or more. With the library built for alpha chains, this beta chain is off target and its frequency is not meaningful. The V call is TRBV7-6, the J call TRBJ1-5, with 7 nucleotides matching TRBD1. V lost 5 bases, J lost 3 bases, and 4 bases stayed unmatched. Germline V gives CDR1 SGHVS, CDR2 FNYEAQ. This CDR3 has 14 amino acids. The chain's CDR3 is CASSEGQVNQPQHF. The CDR3 DNA follows: TGTGCCAGCAGCGAAGGACAGGTCAATCAGCCCCAGCATTTT.

This clonotype ranks as medium-sized. This beta chain came through as a stray read in a library set up for alpha chains, and its size says little. The chain carries TRBV10-3 and TRBJ2-3; tentative D call: TRBD2 (6 bases). V was cut by 6 bases and J by 5 bases, with 15 bases left in between. The CDR3 length is 14 residues. Germline loops: CDR1 ENHRY, CDR2 SYGVKD. The CDR3: CAISRDSGKDTQYF. The CDR3 region has the DNA TGTGCCATCAGCCGGGACTCGGGCAAAGATACGCAGTATTTT.

The table lists this clonotype with a few counts. The library was designed around alpha chains, so this beta chain is a stray read whose abundance carries little weight. This chain links TRBV7-9 with TRBJ2-4; unclear D gene. This CDR3 spans 15 amino acids. The germline V gene encodes CDR1 SEHNR and CDR2 FQNEAQ (reference sequence). V was cut by 2 bases and J by 1 base, with 9 bases left in between. CDR3 DNA: TGTGCCAGCAGCTTACCGAGTCATGCCAAAAACATTCAGTACTTC. Translation: CASSLPSHAKNIQYF.

Many counts were recorded for this clonotype. In a library made to pick up alpha chains, this beta chain is a stray read with a size that means little. V usage is TRBV4-2 and J usage is TRBJ2-7; the D call may be TRBD1 or TRBD2 (5 bases each). Trimming removed 4 bases from V and 4 bases from J, with 17 bases in between. Germline loops: CDR1 LGHNA, CDR2 YNFKEQ. The CDR3 loop spans 15 amino acids. In DNA, the CDR3 is TGTGCCAGCAGCCGTAGGGACCAGCGTGATTACGAGCAGTACTTC. Translation: CASSRRDQRDYEQYF.